A single sample is the source of the 29 T cell receptor beta chains below, sequenced in a study of CD8 T cells in ankylosing spondylitis. Their cognate antigens are unknown. TCRdb independently ran MiXCR on the 5' RACE reads; one entry per CDR3 protein. The sample carries 800,000 to 900,000 distinct CDR3 sequences, over 9.5% recorded once. Study outcomes and limitations: Blood from ankylosing spondylitis patients appeared to carry a characteristic eight-variant TCR beta motif.

The sample taken for sequencing was blood, either unsorted or a sorted T cell fraction (not recorded which). Every receptor here comes from a male donor with ankylosing spondylitis.

V is TRBV5-1 and J is TRBJ2-7, with a tentative D call TRBD2 (5 bases). This CDR3 contains 15 residues. V lost 8 bases and J 0 bases, leaving 18 bases between the germline ends. Germline V CDR1 and CDR2: SGHRS, YFSETQ. CDR3 loop: CASGEGGKVSYEQYF. The CDR3 DNA follows: TGCGCCAGTGGCGAGGGCGGCAAGGTCTCCTACGAGCAGTACTTC.

This clonotype was seen repeatedly, ten times or more. V and J are TRBV6-5 and TRBJ2-1; no clear D. V lost 0 bases and J 12 bases, leaving 15 bases between the germline ends. This CDR3 has 14 amino acids. Germline assignment: CDR1 MNHEY and CDR2 SVGAGI. The CDR3 region is CASSYSLSAVSQFF. The CDR3 DNA follows: TGTGCCAGCAGTTACTCTCTCTCGGCGGTCTCGCAGTTCTTC.

The rearrangement joins TRBV29-1 to TRBJ1-5; perhaps TRBD1 as D (6 bases). The CDR3 consists of 12 residues. V lost 0 bases and J 13 bases, leaving 13 bases between the germline ends. Germline assignment: CDR1 SQVTM and CDR2 ANQGSEA. The CDR3 coding sequence is TGCAGCGTTGAAGACCCCAGACAGGTACAGCATTTT. This gives the protein CSVEDPRQVQHF.

The V gene is TRBV5-6, the J gene TRBJ1-2; unclear D gene. The germline gives CDR1 SGHDT, CDR2 YYEEEE. The CDR3 runs 12 residues. V dropped 7 bases and J dropped 2 bases, with 9 bases sitting between them. CDR3 sequence reads: CASSRANYGYTF. CDR3 nucleotides: TGTGCCAGCTCCAGAGCAAACTATGGCTACACCTTC.

This chain joins TRBV7-2 and TRBJ2-3, with 16 bases that match TRBD2. V shed 0 bases and J 1 base; nucleotides not matched to a gene: 1. Germline V gene data show CDR1 as SGHTA and CDR2 as FQGNSA. This CDR3 region has 18 residues. CDR3 in amino acids: CASSLAGTSGGGTDTQYF. CDR3 nucleotide sequence: TGTGCCAGCAGCTTAGCGGGGACTAGCGGGGGGGGCACAGATACGCAGTATTTT. The full variable domain, in which reference TRBV7-2 and TRBJ2-3 provide the parts outside the CDR3, is GAGVSQSPSNKVTEKGKDVELRCDPISGHTALYWYRQSLGQGLEFLIYFQGNSAPDKSGLPSDRFSAERTGGSVSTLTIQRTQQEDSAVYLCASSLAGTSGGGTDTQYFGPGTRLTVL.

The V gene is TRBV12-3 or TRBV12-4, the J gene TRBJ2-2, with 9 bases fitting TRBD2. J lost 4 bases, V lost 5 bases, and 2 bases had no gene match. The CDR3 is 14 amino acids. The CDR3 reads CASSKTSGTGELFF. CDR3 in DNA: TGTGCCAGCAGTAAGACTAGCGGCACCGGGGAGCTGTTTTTT.

The chain joins TRBV12-3 or TRBV12-4 to TRBJ1-1; no clear D. The CDR3 sequence is 13 residues long. Trimming took off 8 bases at V and 1 base at J, with 11 bases between the two ends. The CDR3 spells CASLIDPNTEAFF. The CDR3 DNA follows: TGTGCCAGCCTCATCGATCCGAACACTGAAGCTTTCTTT.

The chain recombines TRBV20-1 with TRBJ2-4; D tentatively fits TRBD1 or TRBD2 (5 bases each). Germline CDR1 is DFQATT and CDR2 is SNEGSKA (reference sequence). CDR3 length: 13 residues. The V gene lost 6 bases and the J gene lost 3 bases, with 12 bases spanning the gap. CDR3 coding DNA: TGCAGTGCCCGTTTTGGGGGCAAAAACATTCAGTACTTC. This codes for CSARFGGKNIQYF.

This clonotype appeared many times. The chain couples TRBV7-2 to TRBJ1-1; a possible D gene is TRBD1 (6 bases). Trimming pared 5 bases from V and 7 bases from J, leaving 14 bases between. Germline CDR1 and CDR2: SGHTA and FQGNSA. The CDR3 runs to 13 residues. The CDR3 sequence: CASSRRGGDEAFF. In nucleotides, the CDR3 is TGTGCCAGCAGCCGCAGGGGCGGGGATGAAGCTTTCTTT. Combining the CDR3 with reference TRBV7-2 and TRBJ1-1 gives the whole variable domain GAGVSQSPSNKVTEKGKDVELRCDPISGHTALYWYRQSLGQGLEFLIYFQGNSAPDKSGLPSDRFSAERTGGSVSTLTIQRTQQEDSAVYLCASSRRGGDEAFFGQGTRLTVV.

In this sample, this clonotype turned up a few times. This chain uses TRBV20-1 with TRBJ1-2, with D possibly being TRBD1 (6 bases). CDR1 is DFQATT and CDR2 is SNEGSKA in the germline V gene (reference sequence). The CDR3 sequence is 11 residues long. With 4 bases removed from V and 10 bases from J, the gap between germline ends came to 13 bases. The CDR3 reads CSATQGWFYTF. CDR3 coding DNA: TGCAGTGCTACTCAGGGGTGGTTCTACACCTTC.

Points on this clonotype: A read error may explain this, as a much larger clone is one base away. Because the CDR3 is missing its conserved closing phenylalanine or tryptophan, this is likely a read error. This chain links TRBV11-2 with TRBJ2-1; tentatively, D is TRBD1 or TRBD2 (5 bases each). Trimming removed 5 bases from V and 2 bases from J, with 10 bases in between. The germline V gene has CDR1 SGHAT and CDR2 FQNNGV. This CDR3 is 14 amino acids long. The CDR3 bases are TGTGCCAGCAGCCCAGGGACCGCCTACAATGAGCAGTTCATC. Protein sequence: CASSPGTAYNEQFI.

This clonotype has at least ten counts. V usage is TRBV12-3 or TRBV12-4 and J usage is TRBJ1-2; D is unresolved. The length of the CDR3 is 12 residues. Trimming removed 4 bases at V and 5 bases at J, with 8 bases between. The CDR3 loop is CASSWDIYGYTF. The CDR3 nucleotides read TGTGCCAGCAGTTGGGATATATATGGCTACACCTTC.

This sequence joins TRBV20-1 and TRBJ2-2, with TRBD1 identical over 7 bases. This CDR3 region has 13 residues. Losses at the gene ends were 6 bases for V and 7 bases for J; bases not matched to a gene: 8. Germline assignment: CDR1 DFQATT and CDR2 SNEGSKA (reference sequence). CDR3 loop: CSATDRVGGELFF. In DNA form, the CDR3 reads TGCAGTGCCACAGACAGGGTTGGCGGGGAGCTGTTTTTT.

The J gene is TRBJ2-5, the V gene TRBV5-1, with TRBD2 identical over 7 bases. CDR1 SGHRS and CDR2 YFSETQ come from the germline V gene. The CDR3 has 16 residues. V gave up 0 bases and J gave up 2 bases; unmatched junction bases: 7. This CDR3 is CASSLGPAGLQETQYF. The DNA for the CDR3 is TGCGCCAGCAGCTTGGGCCCAGCGGGACTACAAGAGACCCAGTACTTC.

The V and J genes are TRBV4-2 and TRBJ1-4, with D possibly TRBD1 on 5 matching bases. Between the trimmed V and J ends, which lost 0 bases and 7 bases, there was a span of 9 bases. The CDR3 extends over 14 amino acids. Germline V CDR1 and CDR2: LGHNA, YNFKEQ. The CDR3 nucleotides are TGTGCCAGCAGCCAAGATCGGAGGGGTGAAAAACTGTTTTTT. Amino acid sequence: CASSQDRRGEKLFF.

This clonotype has just a few counts. This chain joins TRBV6-1 and TRBJ2-1; tentative D call: TRBD2 (5 bases). This CDR3 is built from 16 residues. The V end was cut by 6 bases, the J end by 5 bases, with 20 bases between. Germline loops: CDR1 MNHNS, CDR2 SASEGT. The CDR3 protein is CASRERPTIFNNEQFF. The DNA of the CDR3 is TGTGCCAGCAGGGAAAGACCGACTATCTTTAACAATGAGCAGTTCTTC.

The CDR3 loop reads CATTRPGWYQETQYF. The CDR3 nucleotides read TGTGCCACCACACGCCCGGGCTGGTACCAAGAGACCCAGTACTTC. J is TRBJ2-5 and V is TRBV5-8; D ambiguous. Trimming took 9 bases from V and 0 from J, leaving 18 bases between them. This CDR3 contains 15 residues. Germline V gene lookup returns CDR1 SGHTS and CDR2 YDEGEE.

The chain employs TRBV7-2 and TRBJ2-2, with 8 bases identical to TRBD2. V lost 6 bases to trimming and J lost 1 base; unmatched junction nucleotides: 7. The CDR3 has 16 amino acids. Germline CDR1 reads SGHTA; CDR2 reads FQGNSA. The CDR3 here is CASSHGLALNTGELFF. CDR3 sequence (DNA): TGTGCCAGCAGTCATGGACTAGCCCTGAACACCGGGGAGCTGTTTTTT. Supplemented by reference TRBV7-2 and TRBJ2-2, the full variable domain reads GAGVSQSPSNKVTEKGKDVELRCDPISGHTALYWYRQSLGQGLEFLIYFQGNSAPDKSGLPSDRFSAERTGGSVSTLTIQRTQQEDSAVYLCASSHGLALNTGELFFGEGSRLTVL.

The rearrangement joins TRBV28 to TRBJ1-2; D unresolved. V was cut by 6 bases and J by 5 bases, with 7 bases left in between. The germline CDR1 and CDR2 sequences are MDHEN and SYDVKM. The CDR3 runs 11 residues. CDR3 nucleotides: TGTGCCAGCAGCATTCGATATGGCTACACCTTC. This translates into CASSIRYGYTF.

A few counts support this clonotype. The chain uses TRBV6-5 and TRBJ2-7, with TRBD1 matching over 8 bases. The CDR3 sequence is 15 residues long. Per germline, CDR1 MNHEY and CDR2 SVGAGI. V lost 6 bases, J lost 3 bases, and 10 bases stayed unmatched. CDR3 DNA: TGTGCCAGCAGAAATGGACAGGGAAGGGGCTACGAGCAGTACTTC. Translated: CASRNGQGRGYEQYF.

In its sample, this clonotype was seen many times. The V call is TRBV7-9, the J call TRBJ1-1; D call uncertain. Germline lookup yields CDR1 SEHNR and CDR2 FQNEAQ (reference sequence). The germline V and J ends were trimmed by 10 bases and 2 bases, with 11 bases remaining between them. This CDR3 contains 12 residues. The CDR3 coding sequence is TGTGCCATCGGATACCAAAACACTGAAGCTTTCTTT. As protein: CAIGYQNTEAFF.

This clonotype was observed a handful of times. The V call is TRBV7-9, the J call TRBJ1-1; a possible D gene is TRBD1 (5 bases). Germline V CDR1 and CDR2: SEHNR, FQNEAQ (reference sequence). Trimming took off 7 bases at V and 4 bases at J, with 13 bases between the two ends. The CDR3 length is 13 residues. The CDR3 nucleotides read TGTGCCAGCAACCGGGGGGGACGCACTGAAGCTTTCTTT. Protein sequence: CASNRGGRTEAFF.

The V gene is TRBV7-2, the J gene TRBJ1-2; D is undetermined. V was clipped by 1 base and J by 3 bases, with 12 bases between them. Germline-derived CDR1 and CDR2 are SGHTA and FQGNSA. There are 15 residues in the CDR3. In DNA, the CDR3 is TGTGCCAGCAGCTTAGGAGGGTATTCGGACTATGGCTACACCTTC. Protein sequence: CASSLGGYSDYGYTF.

Of note for this clonotype: An end of the junction does not agree with germline; a read error may underlie this. This sequence joins TRBV7-7 and TRBJ2-3, with TRBD2 as a possible D gene (5 bases). CDR1 and CDR2 from the germline V gene are SSHAT and FNYEAQ (reference sequence). The CDR3 covers 13 residues. The CDR3 DNA reads TGTGCTAGCAGCTTCGGGATGAGAGATACGCAGTATTTT. This sequence encodes CASSFGMRDTQYF. Full variable domain (missing parts from reference TRBV7-7 and TRBJ2-3): GAGVSQSPRYKVTKRGQDVTLRCDPISSHATLYWYQQALGQGPEFLTYFNYEAQPDKSGLPSDRFSAERPEGSISTLTIQRTEQRDSAMYRCASSFGMRDTQYFGPGTRLTVL.

This clonotype has more than one count but fewer than ten. V is TRBV20-1 and J is TRBJ2-1; D may be TRBD2 (6 bases). The germline V gene has CDR1 DFQATT and CDR2 SNEGSKA (reference sequence). The CDR3 is 15 amino acids. V lost 1 base and J 0 bases, leaving 10 bases between the germline ends. This CDR3 reads CSARVGLSSYNEQFF. The CDR3 region has the DNA TGCAGTGCTAGAGTGGGACTTAGCTCCTACAATGAGCAGTTCTTC.

This chain joins TRBV6-5 and TRBJ1-4; D unresolved. Germline CDR1 and CDR2: MNHEY and SVGAGI. The CDR3 runs to 14 residues. The V end lost 0 bases, the J end lost 0 bases, and 2 bases lay between the germline ends. The CDR3 spells CASSYSPTNEKLFF. The CDR3 DNA is TGTGCCAGCAGTTACTCGCCAACTAATGAAAAACTGTTTTTT.

J is TRBJ2-3 and V is TRBV3-1; TRBD2 matches 9 bases. Germline V gene lookup returns CDR1 LGHDT and CDR2 YNNKEL (reference sequence). There are 15 residues in the CDR3. The V gene end was trimmed by 4 bases and the J gene end by 7 bases; junction bases not matched to a gene: 9. The CDR3 spells CASSLGRGGINTQYF. CDR3 coding DNA: TGTGCCAGCAGCCTCGGGCGGGGGGGCATAAATACGCAGTATTTT.

The J gene is TRBJ2-3, the V gene TRBV20-1; D possibly matches TRBD1 or TRBD2 (5 bases each). Germline V lookup: CDR1 DFQATT, CDR2 SNEGSKA (reference sequence). The CDR3 runs to 14 residues. Between the trimmed V and J ends, which lost 6 bases and 5 bases, there was a span of 18 bases. CDR3 DNA: TGCAGTGCCCCGGTGGGACCAGCAAGAGATACGCAGTATTTT. This encodes CSAPVGPARDTQYF.

In this sample, this clonotype turned up a few times. The chain has TRBV6-5 and TRBJ1-2; the D gene is possibly TRBD1 (5 bases). Germline V gene lookup returns CDR1 MNHEY and CDR2 SVGAGI. The CDR3 length is 15 residues. Trimming took 2 bases from V and 8 from J, leaving 18 bases between them. In DNA form, the CDR3 reads TGTGCCAGCAGTTACGCGGGGACCACGGCCTGGGGCTACACCTTC. Translating it yields CASSYAGTTAWGYTF.